The clone carrying this T cell receptor (beta chain) was seen a few times. Its antigen is currently unknown. V was trimmed by 0 bases and J by 9 bases, leaving 5 bases between them. The length of the CDR3 is 11 residues. The sample originates from a study of early T cells in non-severe SARS-CoV-2 infection. Study observations and caveats: Private and CD4 specificities were missed by VDJdb matching, which favored anti-spike CD8 responses.

Each single cDNA molecule received a unique molecular identifier. TCRdb re-called the 5' RACE reads through MiXCR, storing one row per CDR3 protein. The table shows tens of thousands of distinct CDR3 sequences, with approximately 9% occurring only once. This chain connects TRBV12-3 or TRBV12-4 to TRBJ1-2; D is unresolved. The sample consisted of whole blood, taken at baseline. The clonotype comes from an adult who was a healthcare worker with PCR-confirmed SARS-CoV-2 infection or an uninfected control (not recorded which). The CDR3 region has the DNA TGTGCCAGCAGTTTAGCCGAAAGCTACACCTTC. It translates to CASSLAESYTF.